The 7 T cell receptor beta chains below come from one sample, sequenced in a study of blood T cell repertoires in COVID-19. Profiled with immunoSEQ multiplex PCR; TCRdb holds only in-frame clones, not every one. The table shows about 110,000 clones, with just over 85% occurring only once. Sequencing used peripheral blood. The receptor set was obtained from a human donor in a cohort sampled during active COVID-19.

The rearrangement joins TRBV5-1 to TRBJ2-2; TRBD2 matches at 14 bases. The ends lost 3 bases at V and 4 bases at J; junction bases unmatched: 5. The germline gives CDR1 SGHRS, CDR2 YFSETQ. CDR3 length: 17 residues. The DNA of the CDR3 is TGCGCCAGCAGCTGGACTAGCGGGGGGCCGGGCACCGGGGAGCTGTTTTTT. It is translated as CASSWTSGGPGTGELFF.

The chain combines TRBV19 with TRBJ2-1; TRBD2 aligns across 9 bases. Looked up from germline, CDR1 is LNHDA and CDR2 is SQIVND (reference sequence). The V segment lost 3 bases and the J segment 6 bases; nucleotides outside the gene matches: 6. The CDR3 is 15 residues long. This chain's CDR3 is CASSMMGGRANEQFF. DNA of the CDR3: TGTGCCAGTAGTATGATGGGCGGGAGGGCCAATGAGCAGTTCTTC.

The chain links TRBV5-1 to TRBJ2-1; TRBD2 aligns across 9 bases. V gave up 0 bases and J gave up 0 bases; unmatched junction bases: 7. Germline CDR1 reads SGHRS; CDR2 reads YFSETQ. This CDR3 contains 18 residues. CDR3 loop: CASSLGLAEVRSYNEQFF. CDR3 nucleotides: TGCGCCAGCAGCTTGGGACTAGCGGAAGTCCGCTCCTACAATGAGCAGTTCTTC.

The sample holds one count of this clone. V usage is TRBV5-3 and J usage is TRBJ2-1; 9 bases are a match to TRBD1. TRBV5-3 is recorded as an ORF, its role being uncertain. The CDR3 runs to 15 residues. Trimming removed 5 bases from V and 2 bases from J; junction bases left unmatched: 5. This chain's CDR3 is CARRDGQGTYNEQFF. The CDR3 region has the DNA TGTGCCAGAAGGGATGGACAGGGGACCTACAATGAGCAGTTCTTC.

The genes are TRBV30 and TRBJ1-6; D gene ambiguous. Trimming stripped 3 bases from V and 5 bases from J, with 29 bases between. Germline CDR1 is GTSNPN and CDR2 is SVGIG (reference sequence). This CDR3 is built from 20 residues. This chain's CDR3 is CAWSARLPAIGFPHNSPLHF. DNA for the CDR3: TGTGCCTGGAGCGCCCGTTTACCAGCGATCGGTTTCCCCCATAATTCACCCCTCCACTTT.

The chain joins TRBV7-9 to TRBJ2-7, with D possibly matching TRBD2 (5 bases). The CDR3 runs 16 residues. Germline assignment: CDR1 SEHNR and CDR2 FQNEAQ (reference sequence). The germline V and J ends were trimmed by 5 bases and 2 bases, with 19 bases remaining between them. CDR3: CASSPGEALPAYEQYF. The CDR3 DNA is TGTGCCAGCAGCCCCGGGGAAGCCCTCCCTGCCTACGAGCAGTACTTC.

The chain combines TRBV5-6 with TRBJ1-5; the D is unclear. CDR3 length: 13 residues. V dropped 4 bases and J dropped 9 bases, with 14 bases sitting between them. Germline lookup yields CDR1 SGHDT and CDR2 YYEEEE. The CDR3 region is CASSPYSGSPQHF. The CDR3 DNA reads TGTGCCAGCAGCCCATATTCGGGGTCGCCCCAGCATTTT. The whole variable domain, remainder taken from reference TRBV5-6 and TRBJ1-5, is DAGVTQSPTHLIKTRGQQVTLRCSPKSGHDTVSWYQQALGQGPQFIFQYYEEEERQRGNFPDRFSGHQFPNYSSELNVNALLLGDSALYLCASSPYSGSPQHFGDGTRLSIL.